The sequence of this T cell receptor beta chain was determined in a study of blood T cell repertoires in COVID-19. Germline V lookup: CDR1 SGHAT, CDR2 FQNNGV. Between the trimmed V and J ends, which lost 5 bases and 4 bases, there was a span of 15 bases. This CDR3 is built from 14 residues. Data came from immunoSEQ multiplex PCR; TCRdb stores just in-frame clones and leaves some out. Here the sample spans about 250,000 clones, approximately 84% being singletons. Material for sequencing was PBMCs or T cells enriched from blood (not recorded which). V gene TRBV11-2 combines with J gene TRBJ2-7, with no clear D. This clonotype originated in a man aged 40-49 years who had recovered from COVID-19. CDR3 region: CASSLRGQLYEQYF. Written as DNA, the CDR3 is TGTGCCAGCAGCCTCCGCGGCCAGCTATACGAGCAGTACTTC.